One sample yielded the 4 T cell receptor beta chains listed below, sequenced in a study of shared clonotypes between healthy human individuals. Cells designated naive CD8 were CD45RO-negative and were positively selected for CCR7, with terminally differentiated effector memory CD45RA+ cells excluded. Libraries were prepared by immunoSEQ multiplex PCR; TCRdb keeps only in-frame clonotypes and omits some of them. The table includes about 2 million clones, roughly 95% detected once. The specimen sequenced was naive CD8+ T cells sorted from blood. These TCRs come from a man between 18 and 35 years old in good health.

J is TRBJ2-3 and V is TRBV29-1, with TRBD2 identical over 7 bases. V shed 2 bases and J 2 bases; nucleotides not matched to a gene: 7. Per germline, CDR1 SQVTM and CDR2 ANQGSEA. This CDR3 has 15 amino acids. CDR3 DNA: TGCAGCGTTGAAATGGCGGGGGTGCCCACAGATACGCAGTATTTT. This sequence encodes CSVEMAGVPTDTQYF.

J is TRBJ2-1 and V is TRBV5-6; D is unresolved. The V gene lost 2 bases and the J gene lost 8 bases, with 11 bases spanning the gap. Germline lookup yields CDR1 SGHDT and CDR2 YYEEEE. The CDR3 contains 13 residues. The CDR3 bases are TGTGCCAGCAGCTTTGACCCGGTGGATGAGCAGTTCTTC. This codes for CASSFDPVDEQFF.

The V gene is TRBV29-1, the J gene TRBJ2-1; TRBD1 matches 8 bases. Germline V CDR1 and CDR2: SQVTM, ANQGSEA. This CDR3 has 15 amino acids. J lost 3 bases, V lost 2 bases, and 6 bases had no gene match. The CDR3 DNA reads as TGCAGCGTTGAACTCTATACAGGGGGCTACAATGAGCAGTTCTTC. This sequence encodes CSVELYTGGYNEQFF.

As concerns this clone: The sample has other DNA sequences that encode this CDR3 too. The V gene is TRBV7-2, the J gene TRBJ2-7; TRBD2 agrees at 11 bases. The germline gives CDR1 SGHTA, CDR2 FQGNSA. This CDR3 spans 14 amino acids. After removal of 5 bases from V and 4 bases from J, the junction contained 4 bases not matched to a gene. The CDR3 protein is CASSPGTSGYEQYF. In DNA form, the CDR3 reads TGTGCCAGCAGCCCCGGGACTAGCGGTTACGAGCAGTACTTC. The full variable domain, rest sourced from reference TRBV7-2 and TRBJ2-7, is GAGVSQSPSNKVTEKGKDVELRCDPISGHTALYWYRQSLGQGLEFLIYFQGNSAPDKSGLPSDRFSAERTGGSVSTLTIQRTQQEDSAVYLCASSPGTSGYEQYFGPGTRLTVT.